This T cell receptor beta chain was sequenced during a study of T-cell memory formation after mild COVID-19. On the study more broadly: Among the donors, TCR clusters were largely specific to each donor. Points from the study as a whole: Shrinking CD4+ clones were chiefly CM and EM; CD8+ ones were chiefly EMRA.

The V gene's germline CDR1 is LGHNA and CDR2 YSLEER. This CDR3 contains 13 residues. Trimming left V 4 bases short and J 4 bases short, with 8 bases between. In its sample, this clonotype was seen a few times. Its specificity is unknown. cDNA libraries for TCR alpha and TCR beta, carrying sample barcodes and UMIs, came from 5'RACE with constant-segment primers. TCRdb ran MiXCR on the 5' RACE reads and lists one entry per CDR3 protein. The sample yields 150,000 to 200,000 distinct CDR3 sequences, approximately 10% seen once. This clonotype was sampled from a man between 18 and 35 years old who had mild COVID-19 (a few samples of this study predate the infection). Cell type and time point are not known. V and J are TRBV4-3 and TRBJ2-1; D is uncertain. Material: PBMCs or a T cell subset sorted from them (not recorded which). CDR3 sequence: CASSRVPYNEQFF. The DNA for the CDR3 is TGCGCCAGCAGCCGAGTACCGTACAATGAGCAGTTCTTC.